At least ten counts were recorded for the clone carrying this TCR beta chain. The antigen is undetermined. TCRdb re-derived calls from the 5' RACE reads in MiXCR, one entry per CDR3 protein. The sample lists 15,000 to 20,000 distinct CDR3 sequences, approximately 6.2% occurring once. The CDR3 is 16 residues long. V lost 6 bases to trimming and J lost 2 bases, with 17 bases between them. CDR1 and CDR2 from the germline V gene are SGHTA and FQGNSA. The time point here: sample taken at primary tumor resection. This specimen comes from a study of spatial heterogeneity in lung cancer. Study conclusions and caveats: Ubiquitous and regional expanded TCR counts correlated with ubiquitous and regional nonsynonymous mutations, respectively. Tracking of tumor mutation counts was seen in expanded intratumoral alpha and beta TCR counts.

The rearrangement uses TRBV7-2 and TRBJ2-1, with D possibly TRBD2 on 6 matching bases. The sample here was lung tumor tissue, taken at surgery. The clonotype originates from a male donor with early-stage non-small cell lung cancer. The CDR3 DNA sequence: TGTGCCAGCAGTCGGGGGACCGGGACCACCTACAATGAGCAGTTCTTC. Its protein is CASSRGTGTTYNEQFF.